This T cell receptor beta chain is from a study of blood T cell repertoires in COVID-19. Overall study context: Acute and convalescent COVID-19 samples came from the United States, Italy and Spain.

Original handling: For nucleated cells, counts were estimated from reference gene primer amplification. Assay used: immunoSEQ multiplex PCR; TCRdb lists only in-frame clones, some missing. Clone size and V and J calls were adopted from that table, with D and trimming inferred from the DNA. Of more than 300,000 clones listed, over 75% were seen once; the top ten hold about 9.4%. V shed 6 bases, J shed 5 bases, and the junction held 9 bases outside the gene matches. This CDR3 spans 14 amino acids. CDR1 SGHRS and CDR2 YFSETQ come from the germline V gene. During active infection, Seattle patients enrolled and were then monitored through disease.

This rearrangement joins TRBV5-1 to TRBJ1-1; TRBD1 matches at 8 bases. The specimen sequenced was peripheral blood. The sequence was obtained from a woman in her 30s with COVID-19, enrolled during active disease. The CDR3 protein is CASTETGVGTEAFF. The CDR3 DNA follows: TGCGCCAGCACCGAGACAGGGGTAGGGACTGAAGCTTTCTTT.